This T cell receptor (beta chain) originates from a study of T cell changes during pregnancy in multiple sclerosis. This clone was seen just once. The table came from immunoSEQ multiplex PCR; TCRdb's copy has only in-frame clones and leaves some out. In the table there are tens of thousands of clones, 80% to 95% of which are singletons. The CDR3 totals 11 residues. Trimming left V 2 bases short and J 14 bases short, with 10 bases between. In germline, CDR1 is KGHSH, CDR2 LQKENI. This TCR was recovered from a female donor in good health, enrolled as a control in a pregnancy study. Sequences were derived from CD4+ T cells from peripheral blood mononuclear cells, sampled in the second trimester of pregnancy. This chain uses TRBV18 with TRBJ2-1; a weak D match, TRBD1 (6 bases). The CDR3 DNA sequence: TGTGCCAGCTCACCAGACAGGATGGAGTTCTTC. Amino acids: CASSPDRMEFF. The full variable domain, its missing parts supplied by reference TRBV18 and TRBJ2-1, is NAGVMQNPRHLVRRRGQEARLRCSPMKGHSHVYWYRQLPEEGLKFMVYLQKENIIDESGMPKERFSAEFPKEGPSILRIQQVVRGDSAAYFCASSPDRMEFFGPGTRLTVL.